One and the same sample provided the 32 T cell receptor beta chains below, sequenced in a study of cytomegalovirus exposure and HLA in healthy donors. PCR amplification relied on 60 Vbeta primers (plus 13 Jbeta primers). Generated by immunoSEQ multiplex PCR, the TCRdb table keeps only in-frame clones and is missing some. The profile shows 100,000 to 150,000 clones, 83% of them singletons. The sample was PBMCs. These receptors came from a woman between 35 and 50 years old in good health and CMV-seropositive.

J is TRBJ1-2 and V is TRBV6-1; D unclear. V lost 8 bases and J lost 3, with 16 bases in between. There are 14 residues in the CDR3. Germline CDR1 reads MNHNS; CDR2 reads SASEGT. This chain's CDR3 is CASYYGRLDYGYTF. CDR3 in DNA: TGTGCCAGCTATTACGGGAGATTGGACTATGGCTACACCTTC.

The CDR3 reads CASSTTGAGKNIQYF. The CDR3 nucleotides read TGTGCCAGTAGTACGACAGGGGCGGGCAAAAACATTCAGTACTTC. The rearrangement links TRBV19 to TRBJ2-4; 8 positions agree with TRBD1. The CDR3 length is 15 residues. V trimming: 4 bases; J trimming: 3 bases; junction bases outside the gene matches: 5. Germline values: CDR1 LNHDA, CDR2 SQIVND (reference sequence).

V is TRBV2 and J is TRBJ2-3; D might be TRBD2 (5 bases). Trimming pared 3 bases from V and 4 bases from J, leaving 8 bases between. The CDR3 sequence is 13 residues long. Per germline, CDR1 SNHLY and CDR2 FYNNEI. The CDR3 nucleotides are TGTGCCAGCAGTGATCTAGCTTCAGATACGCAGTATTTT. Amino acids: CASSDLASDTQYF.

This clone occurred once. The chain recombines TRBV4-1 with TRBJ2-1; the match to TRBD2 covers 16 bases. The CDR3 length is 19 residues. V lost 4 bases, J lost 0 bases, and 6 bases stayed unmatched. Germline CDR1 and CDR2: MGHRA and YSYEKL. The chain's CDR3 is CASSPGLAGGTSSYNEQFF. The CDR3 nucleotides are TGCGCCAGCAGCCCGGGACTAGCGGGAGGGACCAGCTCCTACAATGAGCAGTTCTTC.

The genes are TRBV5-4 and TRBJ1-2, with D possibly TRBD1 on 5 matching bases. In germline, CDR1 is SGHNT, CDR2 YYREEE (reference sequence). V was clipped by 0 bases and J by 6 bases, with 15 bases between them. CDR3 size: 15 residues. CDR3 nucleotide sequence: TGTGCCAGCAGCTTGGCCCTTCGTCCGGGGGATGGCTACACCTTC. This encodes CASSLALRPGDGYTF. The variable domain in full, with the rest retrieved from reference TRBV5-4 and TRBJ1-2, is ETGVTQSPTHLIKTRGQQVTLRCSSQSGHNTVSWYQQALGQGPQFIFQYYREEENGRGNFPPRFSGLQFPNYSSELNVNALELDDSALYLCASSLALRPGDGYTFGSGTRLTVV.

The V and J genes are TRBV9 and TRBJ2-1; 10 nucleotides line up with TRBD2. This CDR3 has 16 amino acids. Germline V lookup: CDR1 SGDLS, CDR2 YYNGEE. V dropped 4 bases and J dropped 8; count of bases not matched to a gene: 12. In DNA form, the CDR3 reads TGTGCCAGCAGCCCAGGGGCTAGCGGGAGAGGGGATGAGCAGTTCTTC. This translates into CASSPGASGRGDEQFF.

J is TRBJ1-2 and V is TRBV7-9; D is unclear. The CDR3 totals 14 residues. V was clipped by 4 bases and J by 3 bases, with 12 bases between them. Germline assignment: CDR1 SEHNR and CDR2 FQNEAQ (reference sequence). The CDR3 DNA is TGTGCCAGCAGCTCTTGGCCTGGTGACTATGGCTACACCTTC. Its translation is CASSSWPGDYGYTF.

The chain employs TRBV6-1 and TRBJ2-3; tentatively, D is TRBD1 (6 bases). The length of the CDR3 is 18 residues. Looked up from germline, CDR1 is MNHNS and CDR2 is SASEGT. Deletions cut 3 bases from V and 4 bases from J, with 23 bases between. CDR3 nucleotides: TGTGCCAGCAGTGACAGGGGTCGGGCCAGAACCCGCCCAGATACGCAGTATTTT. This sequence encodes CASSDRGRARTRPDTQYF.

This sequence joins TRBV2 and TRBJ2-7; D remains ambiguous. This CDR3 spans 13 amino acids. Germline V CDR1 and CDR2: SNHLY, FYNNEI. The V end lost 4 bases, the J end lost 4 bases, and 11 bases lay between the germline ends. In nucleotides, the CDR3 is TGTGCCAGCAGTGGCCCCCTCGGTTACGAGCAGTACTTC. Its protein is CASSGPLGYEQYF.

The genes are TRBV6-1 and TRBJ2-1; the match to TRBD2 covers 12 bases. Germline loops: CDR1 MNHNS, CDR2 SASEGT. V trimming: 4 bases; J trimming: 3 bases; junction bases outside the gene matches: 13. The CDR3 length is 19 residues. DNA of the CDR3: TGTGCCAGCAGTGTCCTAGCGGGAGGGCCTCAAGAGGTCTACAATGAGCAGTTCTTC. Its protein is CASSVLAGGPQEVYNEQFF.

This clone was seen only once. The chain couples TRBV19 to TRBJ2-7; tentative D call: TRBD1 (5 bases). The V end was cut by 2 bases, the J end by 0 bases, with 11 bases between. The germline CDR1 and CDR2 sequences are LNHDA and SQIVND (reference sequence). The CDR3 totals 15 residues. CDR3 in DNA: TGTGCCAGTAGTATATACCCAGACAGCTCCTACGAGCAGTACTTC. Its protein product is CASSIYPDSSYEQYF.

This sequence joins TRBV7-9 and TRBJ2-7; tentative D call: TRBD1 (5 bases). Trimming stripped 5 bases from V and 0 bases from J, with 11 bases between. CDR3 length: 14 residues. Germline CDR1 SEHNR, CDR2 FQNEAQ (reference sequence). As DNA, the CDR3 is TGTGCCAGCAGCCCTACAGGAGACTCCTACGAGCAGTACTTC. It is translated as CASSPTGDSYEQYF.

This clone appeared once. The genes are TRBV10-3 and TRBJ2-2, with no clear D. From germline, CDR1 is ENHRY and CDR2 SYGVKD. The V end was cut by 10 bases, the J end by 8 bases, with 14 bases between. The length of the CDR3 is 12 residues. In nucleotides, the CDR3 is TGTGCCACCAGCCCAGGTTTGGGGGAGCTGTTTTTT. Amino acids: CATSPGLGELFF.

This chain connects TRBV30 to TRBJ2-4, with D possibly TRBD2 on 5 matching bases. CDR3 size: 11 residues. Deletions cut 7 bases from V and 4 bases from J, with 8 bases between. Germline V gives CDR1 GTSNPN, CDR2 SVGIG (reference sequence). CDR3: CALDWKNIQYF. The CDR3 nucleotides are TGTGCCTTGGACTGGAAAAACATTCAGTACTTC.

The rearrangement links TRBV11-3 to TRBJ2-5; TRBD1 matches 7 bases. V shed 1 base and J 3 bases; nucleotides not matched to a gene: 8. Germline V CDR1 and CDR2: SGHNT, YENEEA. CDR3 length: 16 amino acids. The CDR3 DNA reads as TGTGCCAGCAGCTTAGGAACAGGGGCCTTTGAAGAGACCCAGTACTTC. Protein product: CASSLGTGAFEETQYF. The variable domain in full, with the rest retrieved from reference TRBV11-3 and TRBJ2-5, is EAGVVQSPRYKIIEKKQPVAFWCNPISGHNTLYWYLQNLGQGPELLIRYENEEAVDDSQLPKDRFSAERLKGVDSTLKIQPAELGDSAVYLCASSLGTGAFEETQYFGPGTRLLVL.

V is TRBV30 and J is TRBJ1-5, with a tentative D call TRBD1 (5 bases). The CDR3 runs to 15 residues. V was trimmed by 2 bases and J by 7 bases, leaving 18 bases between them. In germline, CDR1 is GTSNPN, CDR2 SVGIG (reference sequence). The CDR3 bases are TGTGCCTGGAGTCCCCTGGGGGGGAATAGACAGCCCCAGCATTTT. This gives the protein CAWSPLGGNRQPQHF.

This chain links TRBV27 with TRBJ2-3, with D perhaps matching TRBD2 (5 bases). The CDR3 extends over 14 amino acids. Germline loops: CDR1 MNHEY, CDR2 SMNVEV (reference sequence). Trimming left V 6 bases short and J 4 bases short, with 14 bases between. The CDR3 spells CASSRWGAADTQYF. The CDR3 coding sequence is TGTGCCAGCAGCCGGTGGGGAGCCGCAGATACGCAGTATTTT.

This chain links TRBV12-5 with TRBJ2-7, with TRBD2 as a possible D gene (5 bases). Between the trimmed V and J ends, which lost 5 bases and 6 bases, there was a span of 14 bases. The CDR3 loop spans 13 amino acids. Germline V gene lookup returns CDR1 LGHNT and CDR2 FRNRAP. The CDR3 DNA follows: TGTGCTAGTGGTCCAGCCCCGGGATTCGAGCAGTACTTC. Translating it yields CASGPAPGFEQYF.

The chain has TRBV2 and TRBJ2-1; D gene uncertain. CDR3 size: 13 residues. The V end lost 5 bases, the J end lost 0 bases, and 5 bases lay between the germline ends. Germline V gene sequence: CDR1 SNHLY, CDR2 FYNNEI. The CDR3 DNA sequence: TGTGCCAGCAGTACAAACTCCTACAATGAGCAGTTCTTC. The encoded protein is CASSTNSYNEQFF.

The J gene is TRBJ2-5, the V gene TRBV5-1, with 8 bases aligning to TRBD1. Germline assignment: CDR1 SGHRS and CDR2 YFSETQ. This CDR3 has 15 amino acids. Germline trimming cut 4 bases from V and 5 bases from J; bases unmatched to any gene: 10. In DNA, the CDR3 is TGCGCCAGCAGCAGCCAGGGGGCGGTTCAGGAGACCCAGTACTTC. Its protein product is CASSSQGAVQETQYF.

This rearrangement joins TRBV5-1 to TRBJ1-1, with no clear D. The germline gives CDR1 SGHRS, CDR2 YFSETQ. CDR3 length equals 14 residues. Deletions cut 1 base from V and 0 bases from J, with 7 bases between. The CDR3 nucleotides are TGCGCCAGCAGCTTGAGGGAGATGAACACTGAAGCTTTCTTT. Its protein is CASSLREMNTEAFF.

The chain couples TRBV5-4 to TRBJ2-1; 8 nucleotides agree with TRBD1. V shed 4 bases and J 5 bases; nucleotides not matched to a gene: 8. Germline V gene lookup returns CDR1 SGHNT and CDR2 YYREEE (reference sequence). CDR3 size: 15 residues. CDR3: CASSRGQGVDNEQFF. CDR3 DNA sequence: TGTGCCAGCAGCCGAGGACAGGGAGTCGACAATGAGCAGTTCTTC.

This rearrangement joins TRBV15 to TRBJ2-7, with a possible D match to TRBD2 (5 bases). The CDR3 totals 15 residues. CDR1 and CDR2 (germline): LNHNV, YYDKDF (reference sequence). The germline V and J ends were trimmed by 1 base and 5 bases, with 15 bases remaining between them. CDR3 coding DNA: TGTGCCACCAGCAGAGTTCGGTGGACTCAGGACGAGCAGTACTTC. This encodes CATSRVRWTQDEQYF.

This CDR3 reads CASSILAGGRAGELFF. The CDR3 bases are TGTGCCAGCAGCATACTAGCGGGAGGAAGAGCCGGGGAGCTGTTTTTT. The J gene is TRBJ2-2, the V gene TRBV7-2, with TRBD2 matching 12 bases. Germline CDR1 and CDR2: SGHTA and FQGNSA. J gave up 6 bases and V 5 bases, and 7 bases lay outside the gene matches. There are 16 residues in the CDR3. The complete variable domain, with remaining parts taken from reference TRBV7-2 and TRBJ2-2, reads GAGVSQSPSNKVTEKGKDVELRCDPISGHTALYWYRQSLGQGLEFLIYFQGNSAPDKSGLPSDRFSAERTGGSVSTLTIQRTQQEDSAVYLCASSILAGGRAGELFFGEGSRLTVL.

This sequence joins TRBV6-5 and TRBJ1-4; a possible D gene is TRBD1 (6 bases). CDR1 is MNHEY and CDR2 is SVGAGI in the germline V gene. The CDR3 is 14 amino acids. V gave up 6 bases and J gave up 7 bases, with 15 bases separating them. CDR3 sequence (DNA): TGTGCCAGCAGCCGACCGGGACACTCTGAAAAACTGTTTTTT. Protein: CASSRPGHSEKLFF.

This clone was observed once. The gene calls are TRBV1 and TRBJ1-2; TRBD1 is the table's D call and was not checked against the DNA. TRBV1 represents a pseudogene. CDR3 size: 17 residues. The CDR3 nucleotides read TGCACCAGCAGCCATCCCGACTCGAAGGGGTCTAACTATGGCTACACCTTC. It specifies CTSSHPDSKGSNYGYTF.

The rearrangement links TRBV30 to TRBJ2-7; TRBD2 matches at 8 bases. V was pared by 5 bases and J by 5 bases, with 8 bases of the junction left unmatched. This CDR3 has 13 amino acids. Germline CDR1 is GTSNPN and CDR2 is SVGIG (reference sequence). CDR3 DNA sequence: TGTGCCTGGTCTGTGACTAGCGTCAACGAGCAGTACTTC. Protein sequence: CAWSVTSVNEQYF.

This chain connects TRBV19 to TRBJ2-3; TRBD1 agrees at 10 bases. CDR3 length: 14 residues. Per germline, CDR1 LNHDA and CDR2 SQIVND (reference sequence). Trimming took 3 bases from V and 4 from J; bases not matched to a gene: 1. The CDR3 is CASSIGQGADTQYF. In DNA, the CDR3 is TGTGCCAGTAGTATCGGACAGGGGGCAGATACGCAGTATTTT.

The chain carries TRBV2 and TRBJ2-1; TRBD2 matches at 11 bases. This CDR3 is 16 amino acids long. Germline V lookup: CDR1 SNHLY, CDR2 FYNNEI. With V trimmed by 2 bases and J by 2 bases, 2 bases remained unmatched. Here the CDR3 DNA reads TGTGCCAGCAGTGAAACTAGCGGGAGTCCCTACAATGAGCAGTTCTTC. It encodes CASSETSGSPYNEQFF.

The rearrangement links TRBV7-2 to TRBJ1-2; 7 positions match TRBD1. With 5 bases clipped from V and 8 bases from J, the junction kept 8 bases outside the gene matches. The CDR3 is made up of 13 amino acids. Germline CDR1 is SGHTA and CDR2 is FQGNSA. This chain's CDR3 is CASSPRGTGGYTF. The DNA of the CDR3 is TGTGCCAGCAGCCCCAGGGGGACCGGCGGCTACACCTTC.

As concerns this clone: Germline and junction disagree at one end, which may indicate a read error. This chain joins TRBV27 and TRBJ1-1; possibly TRBD1 for D (5 bases). The germline V gene encodes CDR1 MNHEY and CDR2 SMNVEV (reference sequence). The CDR3 loop spans 15 amino acids. The CDR3 DNA is TGTGCCAGCAGTATATCAAGCAGGGCTCCGACTGAAGCTTTCTTT. Its protein product is CASSISSRAPTEAFF.

The chain's CDR3 is CASSIVAGGVYNEQFF. The DNA of the CDR3 is TGTGCCAGTAGTATAGTAGCAGGGGGCGTCTACAATGAGCAGTTCTTC. This chain uses TRBV19 with TRBJ2-1, with 8 bases matching TRBD1. This CDR3 has 16 amino acids. Germline V gene data show CDR1 as LNHDA and CDR2 as SQIVND (reference sequence). Losses at the gene ends were 1 base for V and 3 bases for J; bases not matched to a gene: 5.